Here is one T cell receptor beta chain with its context. Antigen unknown. This sample was taken from a study of shared clonotypes between healthy human individuals. On the study more broadly: Two women and a few men aged 18 to 49 made up the donors. Study conclusions and caveats: How much donors shared clonotypes was expected to be affected by sequencing depth.

Germline V lookup: CDR1 SGHRS, CDR2 YFSETQ. The CDR3 is 14 residues long. DNA from unsorted PBMC was sequenced on ten immunoSEQ deep assay plates. The repertoire was sequenced with immunoSEQ multiplex PCR; TCRdb's copy has only in-frame clones and lacks some. This table has roughly 500,000 clones, roughly 83% appearing once. Adult donors, all healthy and HIV-negative, had no recent acute infections or vaccinations. The chain links TRBV5-1 to TRBJ2-5; 8 nucleotides align to TRBD1. The DNA end is a closer match to TRBJ2-7, so the J assignment may be wrong. The receptor was derived from a woman aged 40-49 years in good health. Some clones in this sample may be carry-over from other donors' samples. Sequenced input: PBMCs. The CDR3 DNA follows: TGCGCCAGCAGCTCCGGGACACAGGGGGTCGAGCAGTACTTC. Amino acid sequence: CASSSGTQGVEQYF.